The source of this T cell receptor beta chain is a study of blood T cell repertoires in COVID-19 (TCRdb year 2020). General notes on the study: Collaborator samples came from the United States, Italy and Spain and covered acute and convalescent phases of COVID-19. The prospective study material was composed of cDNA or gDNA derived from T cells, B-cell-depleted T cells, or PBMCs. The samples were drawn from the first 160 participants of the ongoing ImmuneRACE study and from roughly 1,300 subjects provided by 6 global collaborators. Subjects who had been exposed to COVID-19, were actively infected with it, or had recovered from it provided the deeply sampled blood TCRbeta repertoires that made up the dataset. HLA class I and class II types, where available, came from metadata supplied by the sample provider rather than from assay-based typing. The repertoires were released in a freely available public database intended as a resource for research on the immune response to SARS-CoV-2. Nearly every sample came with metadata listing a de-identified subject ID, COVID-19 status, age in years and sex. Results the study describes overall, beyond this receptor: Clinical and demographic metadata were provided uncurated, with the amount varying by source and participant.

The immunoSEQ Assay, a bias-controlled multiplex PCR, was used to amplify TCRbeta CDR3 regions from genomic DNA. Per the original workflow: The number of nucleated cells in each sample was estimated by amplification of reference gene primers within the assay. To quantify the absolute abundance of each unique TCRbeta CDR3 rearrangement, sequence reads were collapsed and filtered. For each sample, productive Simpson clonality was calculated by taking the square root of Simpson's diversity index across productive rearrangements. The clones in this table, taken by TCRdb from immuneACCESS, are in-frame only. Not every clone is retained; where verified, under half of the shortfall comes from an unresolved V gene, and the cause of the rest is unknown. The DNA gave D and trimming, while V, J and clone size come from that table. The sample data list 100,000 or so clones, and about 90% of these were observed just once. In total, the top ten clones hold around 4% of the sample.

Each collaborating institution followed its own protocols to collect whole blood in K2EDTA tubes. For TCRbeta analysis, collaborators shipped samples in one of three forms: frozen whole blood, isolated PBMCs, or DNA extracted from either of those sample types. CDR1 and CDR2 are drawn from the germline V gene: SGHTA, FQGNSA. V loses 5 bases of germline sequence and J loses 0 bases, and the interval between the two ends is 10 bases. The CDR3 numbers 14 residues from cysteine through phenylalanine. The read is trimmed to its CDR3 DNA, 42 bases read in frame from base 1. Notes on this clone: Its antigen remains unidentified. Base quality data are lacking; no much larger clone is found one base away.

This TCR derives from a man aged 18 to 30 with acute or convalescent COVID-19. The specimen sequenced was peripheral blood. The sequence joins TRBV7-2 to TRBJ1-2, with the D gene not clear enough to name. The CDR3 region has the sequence CASSLWSANYGYTF. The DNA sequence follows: TGTGCCAGCAGCCTATGGTCTGCTAACTATGGCTACACCTTC.